This TCR beta chain is drawn from a study of blood T cell repertoires in COVID-19. Turning to this clone: This specimen includes other DNA sequences encoding the same CDR3.

Per the study methods: The authors estimated nucleated cell counts from reference gene primer amplification. The method was immunoSEQ multiplex PCR; TCRdb's version includes in-frame clones alone and lacks a portion of them. Clonal size and the V and J genes are those of that table, whereas D and trimming came from the DNA. The data contain some 260,000 clones, around 89% of them singletons. The study counted Cohort 3 donors as recovered given two negative PCRs, clearance, or symptom resolution. The sequence came from a middle-aged man who had recovered from COVID-19. Sample: PBMCs or T cells enriched from blood (not recorded which).

Written as DNA, the CDR3 is TGTGCCTGGAGTGTAGCAGGGGGGTACGAGCAGTACTTC. Encoded protein: CAWSVAGGYEQYF. V usage is TRBV30 and J usage is TRBJ2-7; possible D gene TRBD1, 7 bases. Germline V CDR1 and CDR2: GTSNPN, SVGIG (reference sequence). This CDR3 has 13 amino acids. The germline V and J ends were trimmed by 0 bases and 4 bases, with 10 bases remaining between them. The whole variable domain, filled in from reference TRBV30 and TRBJ2-7, reads SQTIHQWPATLVQPVGSPLSLECTVEGTSNPNLYWYRQAAGRGLQLLFYSVGIGQISSEVPQNLSASRPQDRQFILSSKKLLLSDSGFYLCAWSVAGGYEQYFGPGTRLTVT.